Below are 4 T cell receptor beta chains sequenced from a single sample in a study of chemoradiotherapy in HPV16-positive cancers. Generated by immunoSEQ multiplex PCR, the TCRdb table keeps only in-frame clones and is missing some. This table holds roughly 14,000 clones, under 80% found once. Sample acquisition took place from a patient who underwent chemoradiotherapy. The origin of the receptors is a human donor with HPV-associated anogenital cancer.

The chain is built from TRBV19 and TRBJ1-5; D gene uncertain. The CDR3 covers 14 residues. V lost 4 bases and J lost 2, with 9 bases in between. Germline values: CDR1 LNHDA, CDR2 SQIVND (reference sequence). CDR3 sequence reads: CASSRLSRNQPQHF. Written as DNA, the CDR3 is TGTGCCAGTAGTAGGCTTTCTCGCAATCAGCCCCAGCATTTT.

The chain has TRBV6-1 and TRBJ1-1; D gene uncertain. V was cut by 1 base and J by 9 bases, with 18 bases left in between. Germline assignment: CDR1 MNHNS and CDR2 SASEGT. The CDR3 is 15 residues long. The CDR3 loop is CASSEEVGHSTQAFF. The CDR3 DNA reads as TGTGCCAGCAGTGAAGAGGTAGGGCATTCAACCCAAGCTTTCTTT.

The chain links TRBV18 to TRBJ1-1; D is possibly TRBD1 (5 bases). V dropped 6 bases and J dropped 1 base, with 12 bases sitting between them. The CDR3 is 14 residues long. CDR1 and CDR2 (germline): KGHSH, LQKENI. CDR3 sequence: CASSIDGQNTEAFF. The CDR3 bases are TGTGCCAGCTCTATTGACGGACAGAACACTGAAGCTTTCTTT.

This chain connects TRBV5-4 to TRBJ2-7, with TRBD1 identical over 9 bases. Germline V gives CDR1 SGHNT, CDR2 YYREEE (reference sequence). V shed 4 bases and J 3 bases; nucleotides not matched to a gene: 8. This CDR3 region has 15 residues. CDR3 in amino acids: CASSRLGDRDYEQYF. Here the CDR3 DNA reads TGTGCCAGCAGCCGCCTGGGGGACAGGGACTACGAGCAGTACTTC.